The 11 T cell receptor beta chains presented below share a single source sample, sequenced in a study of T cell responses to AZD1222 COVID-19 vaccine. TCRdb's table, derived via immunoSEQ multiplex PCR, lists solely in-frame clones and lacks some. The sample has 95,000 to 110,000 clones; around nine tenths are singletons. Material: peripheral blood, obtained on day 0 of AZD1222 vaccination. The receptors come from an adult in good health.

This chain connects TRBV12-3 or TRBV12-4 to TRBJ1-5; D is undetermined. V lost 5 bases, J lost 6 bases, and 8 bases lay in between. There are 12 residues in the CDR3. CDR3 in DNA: TGTGCCAGCAGTCGCGGAGGTCAGCCCCAGCATTTT. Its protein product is CASSRGGQPQHF.

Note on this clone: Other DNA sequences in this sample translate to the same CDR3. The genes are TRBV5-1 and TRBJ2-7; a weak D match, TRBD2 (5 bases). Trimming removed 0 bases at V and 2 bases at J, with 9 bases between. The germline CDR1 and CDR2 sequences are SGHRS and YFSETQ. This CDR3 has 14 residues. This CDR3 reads CASSLARGAYEQYF. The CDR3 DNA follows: TGCGCCAGCAGCTTGGCCCGGGGAGCCTACGAGCAGTACTTC.

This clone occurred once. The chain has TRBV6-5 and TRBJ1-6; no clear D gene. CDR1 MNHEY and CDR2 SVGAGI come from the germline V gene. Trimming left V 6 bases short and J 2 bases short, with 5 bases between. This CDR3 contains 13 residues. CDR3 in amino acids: CASRNTYNSPLHF. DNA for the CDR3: TGTGCCAGCAGAAACACCTATAATTCACCCCTCCACTTT.

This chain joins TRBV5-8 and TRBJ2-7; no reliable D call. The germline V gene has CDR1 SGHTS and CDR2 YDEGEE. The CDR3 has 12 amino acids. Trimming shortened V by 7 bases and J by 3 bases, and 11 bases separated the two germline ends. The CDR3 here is CASSLWGYEQYF. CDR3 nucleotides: TGTGCCAGCTCCCTGTGGGGCTACGAGCAGTACTTC.

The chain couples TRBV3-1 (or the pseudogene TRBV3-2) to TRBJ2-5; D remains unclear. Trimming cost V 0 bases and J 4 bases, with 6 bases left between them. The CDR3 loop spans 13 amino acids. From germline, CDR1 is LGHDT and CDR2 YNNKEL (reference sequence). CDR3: CASSQELPETQYF. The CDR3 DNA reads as TGTGCCAGCAGCCAAGAACTCCCAGAGACCCAGTACTTC.

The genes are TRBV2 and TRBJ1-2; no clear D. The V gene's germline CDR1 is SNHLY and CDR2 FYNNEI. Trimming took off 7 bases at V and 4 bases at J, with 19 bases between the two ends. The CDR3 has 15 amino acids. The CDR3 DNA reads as TGTGCCAGCATCTCAACGGGCCTAACCTCCTATGGCTACACCTTC. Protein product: CASISTGLTSYGYTF.

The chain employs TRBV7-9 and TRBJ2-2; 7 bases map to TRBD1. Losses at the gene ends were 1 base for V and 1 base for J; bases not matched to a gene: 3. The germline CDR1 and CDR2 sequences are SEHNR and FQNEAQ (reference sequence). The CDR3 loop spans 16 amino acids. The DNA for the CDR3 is TGTGCCAGCAGCTTAGAAAGGACAGGGAACACCGGGGAGCTGTTTTTT. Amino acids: CASSLERTGNTGELFF.

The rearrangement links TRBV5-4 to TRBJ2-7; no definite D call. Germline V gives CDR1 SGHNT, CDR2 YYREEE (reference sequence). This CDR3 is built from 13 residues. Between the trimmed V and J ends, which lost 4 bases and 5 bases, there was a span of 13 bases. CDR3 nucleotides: TGTGCCAGCAGCCCGGTTTTGGGCCACGAGCAGTACTTC. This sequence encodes CASSPVLGHEQYF.

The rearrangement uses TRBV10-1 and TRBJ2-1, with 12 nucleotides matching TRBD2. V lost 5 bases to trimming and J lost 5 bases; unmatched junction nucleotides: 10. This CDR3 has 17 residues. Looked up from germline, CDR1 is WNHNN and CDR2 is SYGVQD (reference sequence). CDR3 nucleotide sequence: TGCGCCAGCAGTATCTGCTATAGACTAGCGGGGGACAATGAGCAGTTCTTC. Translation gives CASSICYRLAGDNEQFF.

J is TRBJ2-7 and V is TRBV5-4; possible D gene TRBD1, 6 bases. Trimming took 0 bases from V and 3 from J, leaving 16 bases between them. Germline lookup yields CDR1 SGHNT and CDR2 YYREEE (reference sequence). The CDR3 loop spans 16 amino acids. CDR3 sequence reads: CASSLEAGDPYYEQYF. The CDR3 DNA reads TGTGCCAGCAGCTTGGAGGCAGGGGACCCTTACTACGAGCAGTACTTC.

CDR3 region: CASSFRGRDTYGYTF. CDR3 DNA sequence: TGTGCCAGCAGCTTTCGGGGACGGGATACCTATGGCTACACCTTC. This sequence joins TRBV5-6 and TRBJ1-2, with D possibly matching TRBD1 (5 bases). Germline assignment: CDR1 SGHDT and CDR2 YYEEEE. The CDR3 is 15 amino acids. V lost 2 bases to trimming and J lost 4 bases, with 15 bases between them.